These 29 T cell receptor beta chains were sequenced from one sample in a study of shared clonotypes between healthy human individuals. Assay: immunoSEQ multiplex PCR; the TCRdb copy retains only in-frame clones and omits some. The table has a few million clones, approximately 96% seen once. Sequencing input: naive CD4+ T cells sorted from blood. The subset was: CD45RA+ positively selected. The receptors here all came from a young man in good health.

The chain uses TRBV6-5 and TRBJ2-7; D call uncertain. This CDR3 spans 10 amino acids. CDR1 and CDR2 (germline): MNHEY, SVGAGI. V was clipped by 5 bases and J by 10 bases, with 9 bases between them. The CDR3 sequence: CASSEVLQYF. The CDR3 DNA is TGTGCCAGCAGTGAAGTTTTACAGTACTTC.

The chain uses TRBV11-2 and TRBJ1-1; possibly TRBD1 for D (5 bases). This CDR3 has 15 residues. Trimming pared 2 bases from V and 6 bases from J, leaving 16 bases between. The V gene's germline CDR1 is SGHAT and CDR2 FQNNGV. The CDR3 loop is CASSLIVLGVAEAFF. The CDR3 DNA is TGTGCCAGCAGCTTAATAGTATTAGGGGTCGCTGAAGCTTTCTTT. The full variable domain, its missing parts supplied by reference TRBV11-2 and TRBJ1-1, is EAGVAQSPRYKIIEKRQSVAFWCNPISGHATLYWYQQILGQGPKLLIQFQNNGVVDDSQLPKDRFSAERLKGVDSTLKIQPAKLEDSAVYLCASSLIVLGVAEAFFGQGTRLTVV.

The gene calls are TRBV5-1 and TRBJ2-2; tentatively, D is TRBD1 (6 bases). The V gene's germline CDR1 is SGHRS and CDR2 YFSETQ. This CDR3 contains 13 residues. V was cut by 4 bases and J by 7 bases, with 11 bases left in between. The CDR3 sequence is CASSRQAGGELFF. Here the CDR3 DNA reads TGCGCCAGCAGCCGACAGGCGGGCGGGGAGCTGTTTTTT.

The chain's CDR3 is CASSPPLPSGPQETQYF. CDR3 in DNA: TGTGCCAGCTCACCCCCTCTCCCCAGCGGGCCCCAAGAGACCCAGTACTTC. This sequence joins TRBV18 and TRBJ2-5; TRBD2 is a possible D gene (6 bases). Trimming left V 3 bases short and J 1 base short, with 18 bases between. The CDR3 extends over 17 amino acids. Germline-derived CDR1 and CDR2 are KGHSH and LQKENI.

V and J are TRBV7-9 and TRBJ1-4; D not resolved. Per the germline V gene, CDR1 is SEHNR and CDR2 is FQNEAQ (reference sequence). Trimming cost V 1 base and J 8 bases, with 11 bases left between them. This CDR3 spans 14 amino acids. CDR3 nucleotides: TGTGCCAGCAGCTTAGGATCGCTCCTCGAAAAACTGTTTTTT. It codes for CASSLGSLLEKLFF. The full variable domain, in which reference TRBV7-9 and TRBJ1-4 provide the parts outside the CDR3, is DTGVSQNPRHKITKRGQNVTFRCDPISEHNRLYWYRQTLGQGPEFLTYFQNEAQLEKSRLLSDRFSAERPKGSFSTLEIQRTEQGDSAMYLCASSLGSLLEKLFFGSGTQLSVL.

The chain combines TRBV5-1 with TRBJ2-2, with unresolved D. Trimming cost V 2 bases and J 1 base, with 12 bases left between them. The CDR3 is made up of 16 amino acids. Germline loops: CDR1 SGHRS, CDR2 YFSETQ. The CDR3 sequence: CASSFEVALNTGELFF. As DNA, the CDR3 is TGCGCCAGCAGCTTCGAGGTTGCCTTGAACACCGGGGAGCTGTTTTTT.

The rearrangement uses TRBV14 and TRBJ1-2; perhaps TRBD1 as D (5 bases). This CDR3 spans 14 amino acids. V was trimmed by 4 bases and J by 8 bases, leaving 17 bases between them. Germline CDR1 reads SGHDN; CDR2 reads FVKESK. For the CDR3, the DNA is TGTGCCAGCAGCCTTGGGACTACTTACGGCGGCTACACCTTC. It specifies CASSLGTTYGGYTF.

This chain uses TRBV9 with TRBJ1-5; D is possibly TRBD1 (5 bases). The V end was cut by 0 bases, the J end by 3 bases, with 13 bases between. Germline V gives CDR1 SGDLS, CDR2 YYNGEE. This CDR3 is 16 amino acids long. CDR3 in DNA: TGTGCCAGCAGCGTAGACGGCAGGGCGATCAATCAGCCCCAGCATTTT. This codes for CASSVDGRAINQPQHF.

V gene TRBV7-9 combines with J gene TRBJ1-2; 7 bases align to TRBD1. The CDR3 covers 15 residues. Trimming at V came to 5 bases and at J to 0 bases, leaving 6 bases not matched to a gene. The germline V gene has CDR1 SEHNR and CDR2 FQNEAQ (reference sequence). The CDR3 DNA sequence: TGTGCCAGCAGCCGTCGGGACAGCTCTAACTATGGCTACACCTTC. The encoded protein is CASSRRDSSNYGYTF.

The chain combines TRBV11-3 with TRBJ2-7; 10 bases agree with TRBD1. CDR1 is SGHNT, CDR2 YENEEA, per germline. The CDR3 length is 14 residues. Germline trimming cut 5 bases from V and 3 bases from J; bases unmatched to any gene: 4. The CDR3 sequence: CASSRTGGDYEQYF. The DNA of the CDR3 is TGTGCCAGCAGCCGGACAGGGGGTGACTACGAGCAGTACTTC.

Concerning this clone itself: Other nucleotide sequences in the sample specify the same CDR3. The V gene is TRBV6-5, the J gene TRBJ2-7; 7 positions agree with TRBD1. The CDR3 is made up of 12 amino acids. With V trimmed by 6 bases and J by 4 bases, 3 bases remained unmatched. From germline, CDR1 is MNHEY and CDR2 SVGAGI. Here the CDR3 DNA reads TGTGCCAGCAGCCGACAGGGATACGAGCAGTACTTC. This codes for CASSRQGYEQYF.

This chain joins TRBV6-5 and TRBJ2-5; D not resolved. CDR1 and CDR2 from the germline V gene are MNHEY and SVGAGI. The CDR3 spans 13 residues. V dropped 6 bases and J dropped 2 bases, with 10 bases sitting between them. The CDR3 region has the DNA TGTGCCAGCAGAGTTGACGGGCAAGAGACCCAGTACTTC. It encodes CASRVDGQETQYF.

This clone has a handful of counts. The chain is built from TRBV7-2 and TRBJ1-5; D call uncertain. V lost 7 bases and J lost 7, with 8 bases in between. The CDR3 consists of 11 residues. CDR1 SGHTA and CDR2 FQGNSA come from the germline V gene. As DNA, the CDR3 is TGTGCCAGCACCCGCGGCCAGCCCCAGCATTTT. It specifies CASTRGQPQHF.

This clone was recorded only once. The J gene is TRBJ1-1, the V gene TRBV6-5, with 7 bases matching TRBD1. The length of the CDR3 is 15 residues. CDR1 and CDR2 from the germline V gene are MNHEY and SVGAGI. V shed 5 bases and J 0 bases; nucleotides not matched to a gene: 6. The CDR3 region has the DNA TGTGCCAGCAGTACAACAGGGGCTCTGAACACTGAAGCTTTCTTT. Translating gives CASSTTGALNTEAFF.

The chain recombines TRBV19 with TRBJ1-2, with 9 nucleotides matching TRBD1. The CDR3 sequence is 15 residues long. V was pared by 4 bases and J by 0 bases, with 3 bases of the junction left unmatched. Germline CDR1 LNHDA, CDR2 SQIVND (reference sequence). The CDR3 DNA reads TGTGCCAGTAGTAGTCGGGACAGGGCTAACTATGGCTACACCTTC. It encodes CASSSRDRANYGYTF.

J is TRBJ2-1 and V is TRBV7-9, with TRBD1 identical over 8 bases. This CDR3 has 15 amino acids. Trimming at V came to 5 bases and at J to 4 bases, leaving 7 bases not matched to a gene. Germline V gene data show CDR1 as SEHNR and CDR2 as FQNEAQ (reference sequence). The CDR3 is CASSGQGYLYNEQFF. CDR3 coding DNA: TGTGCCAGCAGCGGACAGGGTTACCTATACAATGAGCAGTTCTTC.

This clone was recorded once. The chain uses TRBV2 and TRBJ1-1; D is undetermined. Trimming took 2 bases from V and 6 from J, leaving 13 bases between them. CDR1 and CDR2 (germline): SNHLY, FYNNEI. This CDR3 comprises 14 residues. CDR3 bases: TGTGCCAGCAGTGAAAAGGGAGGGTCGGCTGAAGCTTTCTTT. The encoded protein is CASSEKGGSAEAFF. The variable domain in full, completed from reference TRBV2 and TRBJ1-1, reads EPEVTQTPSHQVTQMGQEVILRCVPISNHLYFYWYRQILGQKVEFLVSFYNNEISEKSEIFDDQFSVERPDGSNFTLKIRSTKLEDSAMYFCASSEKGGSAEAFFGQGTRLTVV.

The CDR3 nucleotides read TGTGCCATCATGGCCGGGCGGGACACTGAAGCTTTCTTT. It codes for CAIMAGRDTEAFF. This rearrangement joins TRBV10-3 to TRBJ1-1; D unclear. Per germline, CDR1 ENHRY and CDR2 SYGVKD. This CDR3 has 13 amino acids. V shed 7 bases and J shed 3 bases, with 12 bases lying between them.

This chain uses TRBV19 with TRBJ1-2; perhaps TRBD1 as D (6 bases). Germline lookup yields CDR1 LNHDA and CDR2 SQIVND (reference sequence). The CDR3 runs to 14 residues. Trimming took off 4 bases at V and 4 bases at J, with 13 bases between the two ends. The CDR3 region is CASSKGDTGYGYTF. In nucleotides, the CDR3 is TGTGCCAGTAGTAAGGGGGACACTGGCTATGGCTACACCTTC.

The chain uses TRBV14 and TRBJ2-7; 7 nucleotides agree with TRBD2. The CDR3 extends over 16 amino acids. The trim removed 3 bases at V and 0 bases at J, leaving 8 bases unmatched. The germline CDR1 and CDR2 sequences are SGHDN and FVKESK. CDR3 bases: TGTGCCAGCAGCCAGGAAGCGGGGTGGTCCTCCTACGAGCAGTACTTC. It translates to CASSQEAGWSSYEQYF.

The chain has TRBV2 and TRBJ2-1, with D perhaps matching TRBD2 (6 bases). Germline values: CDR1 SNHLY, CDR2 FYNNEI. The CDR3 runs to 16 residues. Trimming shortened V by 6 bases and J by 0 bases, and 15 bases separated the two germline ends. CDR3 loop: CASSLDGLSSYNEQFF. The CDR3 DNA sequence: TGTGCCAGCAGCTTGGACGGACTAAGCTCCTACAATGAGCAGTTCTTC. The full variable domain, rest sourced from reference TRBV2 and TRBJ2-1, is EPEVTQTPSHQVTQMGQEVILRCVPISNHLYFYWYRQILGQKVEFLVSFYNNEISEKSEIFDDQFSVERPDGSNFTLKIRSTKLEDSAMYFCASSLDGLSSYNEQFFGPGTRLTVL.

The chain couples TRBV11-2 to TRBJ2-2; D may match TRBD1 or TRBD2 (5 bases each). V was clipped by 5 bases and J by 1 base, with 11 bases between them. Germline lookup yields CDR1 SGHAT and CDR2 FQNNGV. This CDR3 spans 15 amino acids. This chain's CDR3 is CASSPGTENTGELFF. CDR3 in DNA: TGTGCCAGCAGCCCCGGGACGGAGAACACCGGGGAGCTGTTTTTT.

With respect to this clone: This sample includes further DNA sequences coding for the same CDR3. The V gene is TRBV6-1, the J gene TRBJ1-5; 7 nucleotides line up with TRBD1. After removal of 6 bases from V and 4 bases from J, the junction contained 6 bases not matched to a gene. The germline V gene has CDR1 MNHNS and CDR2 SASEGT. The CDR3 consists of 14 residues. CDR3 loop: CASSPDRLNQPQHF. The CDR3 nucleotides read TGTGCCAGCAGCCCGGACAGGCTGAATCAGCCCCAGCATTTT.

The V call is TRBV9, the J call TRBJ2-7, with TRBD2 matching 9 bases. V shed 4 bases, J shed 4 bases, and the junction held 6 bases outside the gene matches. This CDR3 spans 14 amino acids. Germline V gives CDR1 SGDLS, CDR2 YYNGEE. CDR3 bases: TGTGCCAGCAGCATTAGCGGGAGTAGTTACGAGCAGTACTTC. Its protein is CASSISGSSYEQYF.

This chain links TRBV6-5 with TRBJ2-2, with TRBD2 matching over 11 bases. Germline loops: CDR1 MNHEY, CDR2 SVGAGI. Trimming took 6 bases from V and 4 from J; bases not matched to a gene: 4. This CDR3 contains 15 residues. Here the CDR3 DNA reads TGTGCCAGCAGGGTAGCGGGGGGGCCCACCGGGGAGCTGTTTTTT. Residues: CASRVAGGPTGELFF.

The chain joins TRBV7-9 to TRBJ1-3; D is unclear. Germline-derived CDR1 and CDR2 are SEHNR and FQNEAQ (reference sequence). The CDR3 has 11 residues. V lost 7 bases and J lost 2, with 3 bases in between. For the CDR3, the DNA is TGTGCCAGCACCCCTGGAAACACCATATATTTT. Amino acid sequence: CASTPGNTIYF.

The rearrangement joins TRBV27 to TRBJ2-2; TRBD1 is a possible D gene (6 bases). V lost 9 bases and J lost 8, with 16 bases in between. The germline gives CDR1 MNHEY, CDR2 SMNVEV (reference sequence). This CDR3 is built from 13 residues. The CDR3 loop reads CASRFVGAGELFF. DNA for the CDR3: TGTGCCAGTCGTTTTGTGGGGGCAGGGGAGCTGTTTTTT.

This rearrangement joins TRBV28 to TRBJ1-2; D is unclear. The germline V gene encodes CDR1 MDHEN and CDR2 SYDVKM. This CDR3 contains 14 residues. The V and J ends lost 2 bases and 7 bases respectively, with 14 bases between them. The CDR3 DNA follows: TGTGCCAGCAGTTTAGGCGGAGTCTCGGGTGGCTACACCTTC. Protein sequence: CASSLGGVSGGYTF.

The chain carries TRBV7-2 and TRBJ1-6, with D possibly being TRBD1 (5 bases). CDR3 size: 16 residues. V was cut by 4 bases and J by 5 bases, with 15 bases left in between. Germline CDR1 SGHTA, CDR2 FQGNSA. CDR3 sequence (DNA): TGTGCCAGCAGCTCCTTTGCCAGGGTGAATAATTCACCCCTCCACTTT. It yields the protein CASSSFARVNNSPLHF.